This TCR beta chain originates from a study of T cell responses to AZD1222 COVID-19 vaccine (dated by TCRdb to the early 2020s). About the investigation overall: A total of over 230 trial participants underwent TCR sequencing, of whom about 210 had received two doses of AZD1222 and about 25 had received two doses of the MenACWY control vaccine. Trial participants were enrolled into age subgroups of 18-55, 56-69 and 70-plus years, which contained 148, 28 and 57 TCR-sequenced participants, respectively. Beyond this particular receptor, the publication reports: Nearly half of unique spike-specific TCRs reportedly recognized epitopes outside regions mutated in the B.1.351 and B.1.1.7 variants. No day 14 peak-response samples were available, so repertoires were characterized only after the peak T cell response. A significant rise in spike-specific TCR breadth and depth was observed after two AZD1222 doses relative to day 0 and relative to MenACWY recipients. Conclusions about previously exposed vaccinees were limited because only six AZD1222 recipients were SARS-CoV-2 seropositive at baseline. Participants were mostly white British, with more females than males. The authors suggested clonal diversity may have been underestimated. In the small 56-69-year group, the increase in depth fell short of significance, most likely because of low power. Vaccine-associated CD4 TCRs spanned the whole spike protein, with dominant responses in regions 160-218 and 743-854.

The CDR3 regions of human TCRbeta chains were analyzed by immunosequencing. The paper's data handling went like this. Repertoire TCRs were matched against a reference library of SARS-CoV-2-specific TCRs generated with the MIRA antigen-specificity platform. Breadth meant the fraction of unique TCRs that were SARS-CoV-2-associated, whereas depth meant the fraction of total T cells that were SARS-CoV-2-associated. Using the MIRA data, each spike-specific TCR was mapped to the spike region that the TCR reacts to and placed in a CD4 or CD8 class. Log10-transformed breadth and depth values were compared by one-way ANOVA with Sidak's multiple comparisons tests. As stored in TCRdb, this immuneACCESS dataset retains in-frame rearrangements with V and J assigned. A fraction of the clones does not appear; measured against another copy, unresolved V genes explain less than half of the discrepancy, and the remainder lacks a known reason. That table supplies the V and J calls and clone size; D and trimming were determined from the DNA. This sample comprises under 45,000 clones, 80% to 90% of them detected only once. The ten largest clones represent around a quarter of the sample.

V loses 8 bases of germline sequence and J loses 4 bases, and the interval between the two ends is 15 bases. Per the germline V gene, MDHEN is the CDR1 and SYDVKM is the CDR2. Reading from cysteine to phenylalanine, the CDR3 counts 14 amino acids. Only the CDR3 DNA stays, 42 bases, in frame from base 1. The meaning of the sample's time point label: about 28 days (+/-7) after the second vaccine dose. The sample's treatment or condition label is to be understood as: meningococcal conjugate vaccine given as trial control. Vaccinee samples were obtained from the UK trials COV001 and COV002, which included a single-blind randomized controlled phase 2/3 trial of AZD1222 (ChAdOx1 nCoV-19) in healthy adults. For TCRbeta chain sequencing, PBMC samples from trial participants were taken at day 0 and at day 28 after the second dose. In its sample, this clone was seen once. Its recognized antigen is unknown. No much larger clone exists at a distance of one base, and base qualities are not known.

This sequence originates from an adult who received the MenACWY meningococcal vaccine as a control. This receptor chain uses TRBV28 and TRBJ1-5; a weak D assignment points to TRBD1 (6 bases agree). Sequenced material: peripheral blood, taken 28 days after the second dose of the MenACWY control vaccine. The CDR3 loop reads CASRSGGSNQPQHF. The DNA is TGTGCCAGCCGGTCGGGGGGCTCGAATCAGCCCCAGCATTTT.